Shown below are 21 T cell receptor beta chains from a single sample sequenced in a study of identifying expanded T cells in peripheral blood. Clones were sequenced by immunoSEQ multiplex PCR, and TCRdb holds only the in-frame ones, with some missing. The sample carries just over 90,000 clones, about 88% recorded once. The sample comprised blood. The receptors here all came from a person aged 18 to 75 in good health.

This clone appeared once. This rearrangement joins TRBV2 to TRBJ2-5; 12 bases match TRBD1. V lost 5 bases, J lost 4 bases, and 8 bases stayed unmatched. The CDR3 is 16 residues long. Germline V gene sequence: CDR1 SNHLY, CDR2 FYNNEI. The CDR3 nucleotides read TGTGCCAGCAGTCGCCGGGGGACAGGGGGCCGAGAGACCCAGTACTTC. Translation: CASSRRGTGGRETQYF.

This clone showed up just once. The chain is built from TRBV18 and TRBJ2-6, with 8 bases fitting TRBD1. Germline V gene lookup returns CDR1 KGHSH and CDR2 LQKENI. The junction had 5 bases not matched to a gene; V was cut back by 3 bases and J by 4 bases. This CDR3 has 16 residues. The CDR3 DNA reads TGTGCCAGCTCACCCCGGACAGGGACCGGGGCCAACGTCCTGACTTTC. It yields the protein CASSPRTGTGANVLTF.

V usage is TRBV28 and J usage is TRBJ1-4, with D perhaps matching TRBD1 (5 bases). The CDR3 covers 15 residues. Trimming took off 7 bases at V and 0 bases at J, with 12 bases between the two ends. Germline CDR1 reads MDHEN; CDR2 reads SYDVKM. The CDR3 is CASTPGGATNEKLFF. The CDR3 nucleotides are TGTGCCAGCACCCCCGGGGGGGCAACTAATGAAAAACTGTTTTTT.

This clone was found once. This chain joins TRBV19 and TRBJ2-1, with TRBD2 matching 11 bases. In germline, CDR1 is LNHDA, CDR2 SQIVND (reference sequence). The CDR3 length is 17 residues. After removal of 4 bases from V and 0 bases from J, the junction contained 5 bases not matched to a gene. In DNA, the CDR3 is TGTGCCAGTAGTAAAGGGACTAGCGGCCGCTCCTACAATGAGCAGTTCTTC. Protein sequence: CASSKGTSGRSYNEQFF.

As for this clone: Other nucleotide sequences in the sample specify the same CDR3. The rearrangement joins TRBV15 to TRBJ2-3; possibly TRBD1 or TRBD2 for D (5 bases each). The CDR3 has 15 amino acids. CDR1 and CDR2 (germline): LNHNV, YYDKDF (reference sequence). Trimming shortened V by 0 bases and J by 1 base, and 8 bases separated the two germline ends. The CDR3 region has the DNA TGTGCCACCAGCAGAGATCGAGGGGGCACAGATACGCAGTATTTT. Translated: CATSRDRGGTDTQYF.

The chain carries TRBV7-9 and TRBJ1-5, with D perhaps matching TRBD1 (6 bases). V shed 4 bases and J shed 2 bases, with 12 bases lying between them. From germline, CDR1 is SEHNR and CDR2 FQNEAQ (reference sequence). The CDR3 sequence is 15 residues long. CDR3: CASSSAGAGNQPQHF. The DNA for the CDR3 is TGTGCCAGCAGCTCGGCAGGGGCAGGCAATCAGCCCCAGCATTTT.

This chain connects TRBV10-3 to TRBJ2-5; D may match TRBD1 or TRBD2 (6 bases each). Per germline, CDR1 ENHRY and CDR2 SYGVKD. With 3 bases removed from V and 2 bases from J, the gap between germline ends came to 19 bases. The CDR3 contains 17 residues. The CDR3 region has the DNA TGTGCCATCAGTGAAAGGGTAAGAGGGGGGCCACAAGAGACCCAGTACTTC. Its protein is CAISERVRGGPQETQYF.

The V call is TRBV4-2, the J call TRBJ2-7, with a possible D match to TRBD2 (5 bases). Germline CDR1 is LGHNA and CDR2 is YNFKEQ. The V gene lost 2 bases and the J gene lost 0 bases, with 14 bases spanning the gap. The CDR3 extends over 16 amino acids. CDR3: CASSQSQRPLSYEQYF. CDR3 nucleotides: TGTGCCAGCAGCCAAAGTCAGCGGCCGCTCTCCTACGAGCAGTACTTC.

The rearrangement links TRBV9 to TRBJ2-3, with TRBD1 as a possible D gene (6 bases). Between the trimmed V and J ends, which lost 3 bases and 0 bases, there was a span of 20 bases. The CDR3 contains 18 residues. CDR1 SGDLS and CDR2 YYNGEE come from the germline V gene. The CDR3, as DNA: TGTGCCAGCAGCGAACTAAGGGGGAGCGTCACTAGCACAGATACGCAGTATTTT. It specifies CASSELRGSVTSTDTQYF.

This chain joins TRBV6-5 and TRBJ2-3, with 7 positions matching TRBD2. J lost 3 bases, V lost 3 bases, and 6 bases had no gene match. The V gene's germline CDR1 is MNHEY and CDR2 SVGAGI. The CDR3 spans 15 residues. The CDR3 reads CASSYGLEGTDTQYF. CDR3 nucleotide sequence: TGTGCCAGCAGTTATGGACTAGAGGGGACAGATACGCAGTATTTT.

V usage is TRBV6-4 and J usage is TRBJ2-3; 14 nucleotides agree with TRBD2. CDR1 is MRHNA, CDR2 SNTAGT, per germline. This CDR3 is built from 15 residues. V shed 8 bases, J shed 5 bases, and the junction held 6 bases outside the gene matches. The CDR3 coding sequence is TGTGCCAGCTCGGGACTAGCGGGAGCAGGAGATACGCAGTATTTT. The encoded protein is CASSGLAGAGDTQYF.

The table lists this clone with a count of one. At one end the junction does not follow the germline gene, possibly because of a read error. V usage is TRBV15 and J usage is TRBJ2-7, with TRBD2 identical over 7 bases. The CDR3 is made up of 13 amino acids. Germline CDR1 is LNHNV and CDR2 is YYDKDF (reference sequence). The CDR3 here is CASSREDSGEQYF. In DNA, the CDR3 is TGTGCCAGCAGCCGGGAGGATTCGGGCGAGCAGTACTTC.

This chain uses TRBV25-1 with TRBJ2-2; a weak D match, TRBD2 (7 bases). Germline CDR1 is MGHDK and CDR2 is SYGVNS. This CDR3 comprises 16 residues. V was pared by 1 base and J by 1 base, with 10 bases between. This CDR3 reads CASSEWGGQNTGELFF. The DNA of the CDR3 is TGTGCCAGCAGTGAATGGGGGGGACAGAACACCGGGGAGCTGTTTTTT.

The CDR3: CASLQGLVNTEAFF. In nucleotides, the CDR3 is TGTGCCAGCCTACAAGGTTTGGTGAACACTGAAGCTTTCTTT. The genes are TRBV28 and TRBJ1-1; no clear D gene. Trimming took off 8 bases at V and 0 bases at J, with 13 bases between the two ends. CDR1 is MDHEN, CDR2 SYDVKM, per germline. The CDR3 loop spans 14 amino acids.

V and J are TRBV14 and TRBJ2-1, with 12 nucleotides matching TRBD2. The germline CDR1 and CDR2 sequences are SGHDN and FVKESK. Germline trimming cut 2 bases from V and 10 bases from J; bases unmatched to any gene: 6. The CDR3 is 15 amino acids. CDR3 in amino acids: CASSQLLAGGPEQFF. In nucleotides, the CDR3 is TGTGCCAGCAGCCAACTTCTAGCGGGGGGGCCCGAGCAGTTCTTC. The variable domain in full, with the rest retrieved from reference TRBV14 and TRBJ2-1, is EAGVTQFPSHSVIEKGQTVTLRCDPISGHDNLYWYRRVMGKEIKFLLHFVKESKQDESGMPNNRFLAERTGGTYSTLKVQPAELEDSGVYFCASSQLLAGGPEQFFGPGTRLTVL.

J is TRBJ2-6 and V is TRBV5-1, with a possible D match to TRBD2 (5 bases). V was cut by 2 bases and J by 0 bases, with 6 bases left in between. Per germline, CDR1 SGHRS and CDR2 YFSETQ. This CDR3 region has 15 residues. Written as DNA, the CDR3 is TGCGCCAGCAGCTTTGAGGGCTCTGGGGCCAACGTCCTGACTTTC. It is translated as CASSFEGSGANVLTF.

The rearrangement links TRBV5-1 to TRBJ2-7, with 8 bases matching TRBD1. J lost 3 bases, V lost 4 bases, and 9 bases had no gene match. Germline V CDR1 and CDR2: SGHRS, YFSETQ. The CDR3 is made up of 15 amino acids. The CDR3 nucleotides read TGCGCCAGCAGCCCTCGACAGGGGAGGTTCTACGAGCAGTACTTC. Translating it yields CASSPRQGRFYEQYF.

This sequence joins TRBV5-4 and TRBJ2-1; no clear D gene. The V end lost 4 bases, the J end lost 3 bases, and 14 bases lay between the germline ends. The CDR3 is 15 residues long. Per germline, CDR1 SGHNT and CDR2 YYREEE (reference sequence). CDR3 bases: TGTGCCAGCAGCGTGCTTGGTAGGGACTACAATGAGCAGTTCTTC. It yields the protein CASSVLGRDYNEQFF.

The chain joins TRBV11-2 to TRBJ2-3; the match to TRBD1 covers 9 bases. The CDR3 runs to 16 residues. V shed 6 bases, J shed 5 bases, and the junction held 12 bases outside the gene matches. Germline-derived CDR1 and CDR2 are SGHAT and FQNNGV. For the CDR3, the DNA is TGTGCCAGCAGTTCTTACGGGACAGGGCGGGGAGATACGCAGTATTTT. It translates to CASSSYGTGRGDTQYF.

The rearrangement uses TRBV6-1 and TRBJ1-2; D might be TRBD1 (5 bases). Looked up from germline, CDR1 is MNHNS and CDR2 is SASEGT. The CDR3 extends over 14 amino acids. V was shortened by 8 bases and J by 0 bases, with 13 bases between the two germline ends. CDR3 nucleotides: TGTGCCAGCTCCGAAGGGGTAGCTAACTATGGCTACACCTTC. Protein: CASSEGVANYGYTF.

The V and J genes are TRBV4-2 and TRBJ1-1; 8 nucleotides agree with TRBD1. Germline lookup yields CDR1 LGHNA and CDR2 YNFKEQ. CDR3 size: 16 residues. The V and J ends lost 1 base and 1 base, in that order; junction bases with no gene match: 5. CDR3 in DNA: TGTGCCAGCAGCCAAGGGTCAGGGGGCACGAACACTGAAGCTTTCTTT. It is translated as CASSQGSGGTNTEAFF.